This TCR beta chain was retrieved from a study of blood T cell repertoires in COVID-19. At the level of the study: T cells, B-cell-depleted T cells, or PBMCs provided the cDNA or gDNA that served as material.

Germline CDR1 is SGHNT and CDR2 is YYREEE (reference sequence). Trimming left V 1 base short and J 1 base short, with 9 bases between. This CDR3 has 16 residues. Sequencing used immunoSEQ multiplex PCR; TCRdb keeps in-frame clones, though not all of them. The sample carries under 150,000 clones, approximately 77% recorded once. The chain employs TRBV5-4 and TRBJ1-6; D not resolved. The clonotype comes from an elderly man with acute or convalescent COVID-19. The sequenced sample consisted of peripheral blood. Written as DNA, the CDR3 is TGTGCCAGCAGCTTGTTGACATTTTCCTATAATTCACCCCTCCACTTT. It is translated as CASSLLTFSYNSPLHF.